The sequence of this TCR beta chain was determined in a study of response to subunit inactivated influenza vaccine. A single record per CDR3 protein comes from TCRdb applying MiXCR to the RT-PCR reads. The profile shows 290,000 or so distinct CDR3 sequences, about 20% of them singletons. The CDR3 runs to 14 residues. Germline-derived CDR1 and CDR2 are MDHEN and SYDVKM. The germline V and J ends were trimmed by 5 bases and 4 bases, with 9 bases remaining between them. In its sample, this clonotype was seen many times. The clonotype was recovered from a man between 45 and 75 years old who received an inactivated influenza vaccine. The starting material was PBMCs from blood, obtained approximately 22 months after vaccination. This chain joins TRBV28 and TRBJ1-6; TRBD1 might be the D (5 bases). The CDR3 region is CASSGDWYNSPLHF. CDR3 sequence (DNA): TGTGCCAGCAGTGGGGACTGGTATAATTCACCCCTCCACTTT.